A single TCR beta chain is shown here with its context. Germline V gene lookup returns CDR1 MGHRA and CDR2 YSYEKL. The CDR3 contains 15 residues. V lost 1 base to trimming and J lost 3 bases, with 10 bases between them. This sample is part of a study of shared clonotypes between healthy human individuals. Method: immunoSEQ multiplex PCR; TCRdb's copy keeps in-frame clones and lacks some. In the table there are some 2.4 million clones, 93% of which are singletons. Sample: naive CD4+ T cells from PBMCs. Noted subset: CD45RA+ positively selected. The chain couples TRBV4-1 to TRBJ1-5; D uncertain. This TCR came from a man younger than 35 in good health. Some clones in this sample may be carry-over from other donors' samples. CDR3 sequence (DNA): TGCGCCAGCAGCCAAGCCTTGGGATTCAATCAGCCCCAGCATTTT. Encoded protein: CASSQALGFNQPQHF.